This TCR beta chain was sequenced during a study of cytotoxic CD8 clonotypes in ibrutinib-treated CLL. The table came from immunoSEQ multiplex PCR; TCRdb's copy has only in-frame clones and leaves some out. Among fewer than 90,000 clones listed, 68% were seen once. The material sequenced was PBMCs, taken after 12 months of ibrutinib treatment. The receptor comes from a human donor with chronic lymphocytic leukemia.

The CDR3 reads CASSSGYRGRGEKLFF. The CDR3 DNA reads as TGTGCCAGCAGCTCGGGCTACAGGGGGCGCGGGGAAAAACTGTTTTTT. V and J are TRBV11-2 and TRBJ1-4; 9 bases fit TRBD1. J was trimmed by 8 bases and V by 4 bases; bases with no gene match: 11. This CDR3 is 16 amino acids long. In germline, CDR1 is SGHAT, CDR2 FQNNGV.